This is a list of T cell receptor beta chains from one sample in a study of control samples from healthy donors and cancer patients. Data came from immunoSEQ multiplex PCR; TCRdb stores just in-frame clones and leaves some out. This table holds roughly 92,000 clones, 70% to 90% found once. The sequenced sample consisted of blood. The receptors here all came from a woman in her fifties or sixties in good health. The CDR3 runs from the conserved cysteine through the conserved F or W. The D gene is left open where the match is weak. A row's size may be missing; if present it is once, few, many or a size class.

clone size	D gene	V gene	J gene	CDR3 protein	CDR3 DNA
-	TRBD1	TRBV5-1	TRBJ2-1	CASSVGQNNEQFF	TGCGCCAGCAGCGTGGGACAGAACAATGAGCAGTTCTTC
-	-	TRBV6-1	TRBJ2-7	CASSEVEGAGGEQYF	TGTGCCAGCAGTGAAGTTGAAGGGGCGGGTGGCGAGCAGTACTTC
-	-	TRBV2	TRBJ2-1	CASSEPSPDEQFF	TGTGCCAGCAGTGAACCCTCCCCCGATGAGCAGTTCTTC
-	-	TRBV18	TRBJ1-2	CASSPAQGNNYGYTF	TGTGCCAGCTCACCAGCACAGGGCAATAACTATGGCTACACCTTC
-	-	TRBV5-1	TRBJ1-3	CASSPARGPGNTIYF	TGCGCCAGCAGCCCGGCCCGGGGGCCTGGAAACACCATATATTTT
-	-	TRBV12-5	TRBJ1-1	CASGLSEGWSTEAFF	TGTGCTAGTGGTTTGAGCGAGGGGTGGAGCACTGAAGCTTTCTTT
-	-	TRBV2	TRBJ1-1	CASSEIWGSEAFF	TGTGCCAGCAGTGAGATCTGGGGCTCTGAAGCTTTCTTT
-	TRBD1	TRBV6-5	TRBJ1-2	CASSSGTAPYTF	TGTGCCAGCAGCTCCGGGACAGCACCCTACACCTTC
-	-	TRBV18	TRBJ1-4	CASTLYGTNEKLFF	TGTGCCAGCACACTTTACGGAACTAATGAAAAACTGTTTTTT
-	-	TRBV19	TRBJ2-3	CASSLADTQYF	TGTGCCAGTAGTTTAGCAGATACGCAGTATTTT
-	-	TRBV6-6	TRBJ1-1	CASSDRLGTEAFF	TGTGCCAGCAGTGACAGGTTGGGAACTGAAGCTTTCTTT
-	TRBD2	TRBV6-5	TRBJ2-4	CASGAGAVGKNIQYF	TGTGCCAGCGGAGCGGGGGCTGTGGGCAAAAACATTCAGTACTTC
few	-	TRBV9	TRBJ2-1	CASSVATTSWNEQFF	TGTGCCAGCAGCGTAGCTACTACTAGCTGGAATGAGCAGTTCTTC
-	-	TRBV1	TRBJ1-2	CTSSHSRELNYGYTF	TGCACCAGCAGCCATTCGAGGGAACTAAACTATGGCTACACCTTC
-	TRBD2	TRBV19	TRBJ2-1	CASSIGTSGKTNEQFF	TGTGCCAGTAGTATTGGGACTAGCGGGAAGACCAATGAGCAGTTCTTC
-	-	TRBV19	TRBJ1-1	CASSMVGYTEAFF	TGTGCCAGTAGTATGGTTGGGTACACTGAAGCTTTCTTT
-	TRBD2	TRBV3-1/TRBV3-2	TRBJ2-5	CASSQDKTSRETQYF	TGTGCCAGCAGCCAAGATAAGACTAGCCGGGAGACCCAGTACTTC
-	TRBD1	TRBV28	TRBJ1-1	CASSPGGRTNTEAFF	TGTGCCAGCAGTCCAGGGGGACGGACGAACACTGAAGCTTTCTTT
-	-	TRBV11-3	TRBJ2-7	CASSYVSDYEQYF	TGTGCCAGCAGTTACGTGAGTGATTACGAGCAGTACTTC
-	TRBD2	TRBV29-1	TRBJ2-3	CSVDGAGGSTDTQYF	TGCAGCGTTGACGGGGCGGGAGGATCCACAGATACGCAGTATTTT
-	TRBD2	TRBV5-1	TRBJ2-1	CASSNRGPTSGIDNEQFF	TGCGCCAGCAGCAACCGGGGTCCGACTAGCGGGATTGACAATGAGCAGTTCTTC
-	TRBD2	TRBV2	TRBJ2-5	CASNLAGAGETQYF	TGTGCCAGCAACCTAGCGGGAGCTGGGGAGACCCAGTACTTC
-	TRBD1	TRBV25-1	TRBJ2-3	CASSATRDRATDTQYF	TGTGCCAGCAGTGCAACCCGGGACAGGGCTACAGATACGCAGTATTTT
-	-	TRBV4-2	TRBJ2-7	CASSQDIGWGSYEQYF	TGTGCCAGCAGCCAAGATATAGGGTGGGGTTCCTACGAGCAGTACTTC
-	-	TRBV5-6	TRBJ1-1	CASSLIGGTEAFF	TGTGCCAGCAGCTTAATAGGGGGCACTGAAGCTTTCTTT
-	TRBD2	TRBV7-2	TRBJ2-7	CASSLTGGDFSYEQYF	TGTGCCAGCAGCCTCACGGGAGGGGATTTTTCCTACGAGCAGTACTTC
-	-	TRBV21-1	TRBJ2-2	CASSKREHRGAVF	TGTGCCAGCAGCAAAAGGGAACACCGGGGAGCTGTTTTT
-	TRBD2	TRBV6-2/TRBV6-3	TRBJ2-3	CASSYSPSGMTDTQYF	TGTGCCAGCAGTTACTCTCCTAGCGGGATGACAGATACGCAGTATTTT